This T cell receptor beta chain was found in a study of T cell responses to AZD1222 COVID-19 vaccine. Looking at the study overall: Second doses that came at about 4 or about 12 weeks were put together. Study outcomes and limitations: Clonal diversity may have been underestimated, and the donors were mostly white British, with more females than males. Recipients of two AZD1222 doses showed rising Spike-specific TCR breadth and depth.

This clone was found a few times. Its antigen remains unknown. The CDR3 runs to 14 residues. Germline lookup yields CDR1 LGHDT and CDR2 YNNKEL (reference sequence). Trimming took 4 bases from V and 1 from J, leaving 9 bases between them. Clones were sequenced by immunoSEQ multiplex PCR, and TCRdb holds only the in-frame ones, with some missing. The repertoire has around 180,000 clones, approximately 90% of them found once; the top ten carry roughly 2.5%. The V gene is TRBV3-1 (or the pseudogene TRBV3-2), the J gene TRBJ2-3; D possibly corresponds to TRBD2 (6 bases). Material: peripheral blood, obtained on day 0 of AZD1222 vaccination. The sequence came from an adult in good health. CDR3 loop: CASSRSGGTDTQYF. CDR3 nucleotides: TGTGCCAGCAGCCGTAGCGGCGGCACAGATACGCAGTATTTT.